This T cell receptor (beta chain) appears in the sequencing data of a study of shared clonotypes between healthy human individuals (TCRdb year 2020). Broadly, across the study: Three men and two women, aged 18 to 49 years, made up the cohort. To increase sequencing depth and limit assay-specific biases, TCR repertoire library preparation and sequencing were carried out by different laboratories using diverse techniques. Per donor, three plates each were used for CD4 naive and CD4 memory, two for CD8 naive, and one for CD8 memory. Blood TCR repertoires of about five healthy adults were deeply sequenced to estimate repertoire size and the extent of clonotype sharing between individuals. Each donor's leukapheresis produced roughly between roughly 0.85 and 10 billion PBMCs. Paper-wide results and their limitations: Incomplete sequencing was indicated by rarefaction of sorted-subset datasets, despite the large sequencing depth. Because the study included only a small number of donors, the genetic and exposure-history diversity represented was limited. Naive subsets generally had larger estimated clonotype richness than memory subsets. About 5% of naive CD4, 3.5% of naive CD8, about 2.4% of memory CD4, and around 0.4% of memory CD8 clonotypes were shared across a few donors. Compared with non-shared clonotypes, clonotypes shared by all four sorted-subset donors had higher generation probabilities. Pairwise subsampling led to the expectation that sequencing depth would affect the degree of clonotype sharing among donors. Sampling was restricted to blood, and TCR repertoires in tissue are likely to differ from TCR repertoires in blood.

As regards this clone: Its antigen remains undetermined. Within one base of it there is no much larger clone, and no base qualities were kept.

Using the deep immunoSEQ assay, TCR CDR3 regions were amplified from genomic DNA by multiplex PCR. Extracted genomic DNA from each cell subset was distributed evenly across all wells of several immunoSEQ 96-well plates, and each plate was treated as a replicate. For sorted subsets, 200 to 250 ng of genomic DNA, equivalent to roughly 30,000 T cell genomes, went into each replicate PCR. Purified libraries were measured with a Qubit 3.0 fluorometer, size-checked on a Bioanalyzer 2100, and measured again with the KAPA Library Quantification kit. Every immunoSEQ 96-well plate was sequenced on a separate single-read 150-cycle Illumina NextSeq 550 flow cell. Turning to the authors' computational methods: Because the immunoSEQ output held only junctional sequences and lacked quality scores, the filtering could not match the filtering applied to full-length reads. Sequences were annotated with PyIR, a Python wrapper for IgBLAST v1.9, using IMGT germline references to assign V/J genes and CDR3. Reads with weak V/J assignments (E-value above 1e-6), missing CDR3, stop codons, out-of-frame junctions, or ambiguous translated residues were removed. V3J clonotypes were defined as sequences sharing an identical inferred V gene, J gene, and CDR3 amino acid sequence. Percentage overlap between repertoires was calculated by dividing the number of shared unique clonotypes by the size of the smaller repertoire. Three approaches were used to assess repertoire richness: RTK rarefaction, the Chao1 estimator, and Recon v2.1 estimates of unobserved clonotypes. OLGA was used to compute generation probabilities for all TCRbeta clonotypes that the gDNA method yielded from a few donors. The immuneACCESS repertoire file appears here via TCRdb, limited to in-frame rearrangements. These files lack a portion of the clones; in checked studies, under half of the deficit traces to unresolved V genes, and the cause of the others is not known. V, J and clone size are those of that table, while D and trimming were read from the DNA. In this sample the table shows millions of clones, about 95% of which occur a single time. The top ten hold 1.1% of the sample.

CD8 naive samples were CD45RO-negative cells positively selected for CCR7, giving a CD45RA+CCR7+ population that excluded TemRA cells. Healthy HIV-negative adults with no recently reported acute infections or vaccinations were included as donors. Every donor was a Caucasian adult residing in Nashville, Tennessee, USA. Blood was obtained by leukapheresis, after which PBMCs were separated by Ficoll-Histopaque density gradient centrifugation and cryopreserved in liquid nitrogen vapor phase. Purity and quantity of every magnetically sorted T cell population were checked by analytical flow cytometry. Genomic DNA was isolated from every sorted fraction and measured by UV absorbance on a Nanodrop 2000c. The receptor comes from a man between 18 and 35 years old in good health. Sequencing used naive CD8+ T cells sorted from blood. Read against the paper, the sample's cell subset or site label means: CD45RA+CCR7+.

CDR3 region: CASSVTSSYEQYF. In nucleotide form, the sequence is TGTGCCAGCAGCGTAACCTCGTCCTACGAGCAGTACTTC. The rearrangement combines TRBV7-2 with TRBJ2-7; the D gene assignment is ambiguous. The CDR3 goes from the cysteine to the phenylalanine over 13 residues. Just CDR3 DNA is preserved here, 39 bases in frame from base 1. For CDR1 and CDR2, the germline V gene lists SGHTA and FQGNSA. A distance of 9 bases separates the germline ends of V and J, which lose 5 bases and 1 base respectively.